A few counts support the clone carrying this T cell receptor (beta chain). This specimen belongs to a study of human T cells and chemical hapten exposure. Overall study: Patch tests applied 0.01% DPC to the upper back, read at 6 days.

In the library, unique molecular identifiers were attached to individual cDNA molecules. TCRdb independently ran MiXCR on the RACE reads; one entry per CDR3 protein. The table lists approximately 70,000 distinct CDR3 sequences, approximately 9.4% of them singletons, with over 3% in the top ten. Time point meaning: patch test 1, 2 weeks after DPC sensitization. The treatment: therapeutic diphenylcyclopropenone sensitization with weekly scalp DPC. The drawing of blood occurred before each patch test was applied. The sequencing here drew on whole blood, taken in connection with sensitization to the hapten diphenylcyclopropenone (DPC). The TCR comes from a woman aged 40 to 55 with alopecia areata. Some clones in this sample may be carry-over from other donors' samples.

The CDR3 spells CASSLGLGGPQHF. CDR3 DNA sequence: TGTGCCAGCAGCTTAGGTTTGGGGGGGCCCCAGCATTTT. The rearrangement uses TRBV7-9 and TRBJ1-5; D might be TRBD1 (5 bases). The germline V gene encodes CDR1 SEHNR and CDR2 FQNEAQ (reference sequence). Trimming took off 1 base at V and 9 bases at J, with 10 bases between the two ends. This CDR3 is 13 amino acids long.